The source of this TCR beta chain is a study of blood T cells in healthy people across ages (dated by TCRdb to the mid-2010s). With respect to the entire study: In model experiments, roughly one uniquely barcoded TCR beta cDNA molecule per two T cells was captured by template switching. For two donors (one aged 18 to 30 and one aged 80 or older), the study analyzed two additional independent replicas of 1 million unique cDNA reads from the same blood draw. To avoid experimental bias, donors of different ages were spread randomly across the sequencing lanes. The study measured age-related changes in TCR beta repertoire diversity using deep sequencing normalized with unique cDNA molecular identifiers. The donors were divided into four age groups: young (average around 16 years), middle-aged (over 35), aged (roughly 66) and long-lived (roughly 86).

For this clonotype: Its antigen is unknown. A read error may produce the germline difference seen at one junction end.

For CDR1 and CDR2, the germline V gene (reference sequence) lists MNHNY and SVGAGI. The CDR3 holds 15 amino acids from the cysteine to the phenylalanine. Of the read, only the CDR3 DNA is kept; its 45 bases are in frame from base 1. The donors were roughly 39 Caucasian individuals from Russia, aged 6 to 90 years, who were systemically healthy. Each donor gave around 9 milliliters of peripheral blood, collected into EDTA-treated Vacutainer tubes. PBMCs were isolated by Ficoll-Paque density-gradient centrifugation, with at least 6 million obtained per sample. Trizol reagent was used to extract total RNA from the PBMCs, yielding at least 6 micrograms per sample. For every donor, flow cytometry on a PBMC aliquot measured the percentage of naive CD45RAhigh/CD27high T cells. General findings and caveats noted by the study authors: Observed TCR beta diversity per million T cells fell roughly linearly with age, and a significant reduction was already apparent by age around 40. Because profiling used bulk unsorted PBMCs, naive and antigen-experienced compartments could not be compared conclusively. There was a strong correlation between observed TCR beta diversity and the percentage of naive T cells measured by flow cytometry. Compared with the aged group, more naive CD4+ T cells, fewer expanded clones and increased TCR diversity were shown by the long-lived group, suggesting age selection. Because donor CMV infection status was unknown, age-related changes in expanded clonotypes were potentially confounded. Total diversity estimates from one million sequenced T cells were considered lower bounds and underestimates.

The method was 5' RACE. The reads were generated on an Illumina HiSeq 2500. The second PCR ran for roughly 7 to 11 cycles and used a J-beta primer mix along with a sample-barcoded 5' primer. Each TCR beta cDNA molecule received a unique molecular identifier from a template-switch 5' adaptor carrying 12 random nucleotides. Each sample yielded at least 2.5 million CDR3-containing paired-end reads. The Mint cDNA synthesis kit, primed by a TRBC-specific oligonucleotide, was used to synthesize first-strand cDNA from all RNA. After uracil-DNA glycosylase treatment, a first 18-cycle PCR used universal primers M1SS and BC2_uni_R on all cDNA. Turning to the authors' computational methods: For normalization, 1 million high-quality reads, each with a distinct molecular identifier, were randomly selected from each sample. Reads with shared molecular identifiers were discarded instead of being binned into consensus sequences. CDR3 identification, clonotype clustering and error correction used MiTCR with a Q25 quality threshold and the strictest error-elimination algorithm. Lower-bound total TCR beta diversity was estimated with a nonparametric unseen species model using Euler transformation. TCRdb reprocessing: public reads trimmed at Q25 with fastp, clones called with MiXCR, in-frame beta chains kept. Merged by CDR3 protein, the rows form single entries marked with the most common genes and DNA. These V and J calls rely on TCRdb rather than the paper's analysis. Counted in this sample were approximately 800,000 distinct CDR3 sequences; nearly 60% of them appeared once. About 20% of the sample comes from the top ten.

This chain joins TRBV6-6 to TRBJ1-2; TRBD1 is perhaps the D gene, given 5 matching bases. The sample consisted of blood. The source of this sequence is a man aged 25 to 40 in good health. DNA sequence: TGTGCCAGCAGTTACGATCGGGGACTCAACTATGGCCACACCTTC. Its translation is CASSYDRGLNYGHTF.